The 24 T cell receptor beta chains below come from one sample, sequenced in a study of blood T cell repertoires in COVID-19. Assay used: immunoSEQ multiplex PCR; TCRdb lists only in-frame clones, some missing. The table includes over 250,000 clones, more than 75% detected once. Specimen: peripheral blood. All receptors come from a middle-aged woman who had recovered from COVID-19.

The V gene is TRBV7-6, the J gene TRBJ1-3, with a possible D match to TRBD1 (6 bases). The CDR3 runs to 18 residues. Trimming removed 0 bases from V and 0 bases from J, with 15 bases in between. The germline V gene has CDR1 SGHVS and CDR2 FNYEAQ. Written as DNA, the CDR3 is TGTGCCAGCAGCTTAGCGGGTCGGCAGGGGCCCTCTGGAAACACCATATATTTT. Its translation: CASSLAGRQGPSGNTIYF.

The gene calls are TRBV19 and TRBJ1-1; 12 bases align to TRBD1. The germline gives CDR1 LNHDA, CDR2 SQIVND (reference sequence). The CDR3 loop spans 15 amino acids. Trimming at V came to 3 bases and at J to 5 bases, leaving 4 bases not matched to a gene. CDR3 DNA: TGTGCCAGTAGTATGCGGGACAGGGGGCTGACTGAAGCTTTCTTT. Amino acids: CASSMRDRGLTEAFF.

The chain combines TRBV19 with TRBJ1-3; D may be TRBD1 (5 bases). The CDR3 covers 13 residues. The germline V gene encodes CDR1 LNHDA and CDR2 SQIVND (reference sequence). V lost 8 bases, J lost 0 bases, and 8 bases lay in between. In DNA, the CDR3 is TGTGCCAGTGGGACTGACTCTGGAAACACCATATATTTT. This encodes CASGTDSGNTIYF.

The chain couples TRBV5-6 to TRBJ1-5; 10 positions agree with TRBD1. Trimming removed 2 bases from V and 5 bases from J; junction bases left unmatched: 1. This CDR3 has 14 residues. The germline CDR1 and CDR2 sequences are SGHDT and YYEEEE. The chain's CDR3 is CASSFGTGDQPQHF. CDR3 bases: TGTGCCAGCAGCTTCGGGACAGGGGATCAGCCCCAGCATTTT.

About this clone itself: The sample contains more than one DNA sequence encoding this CDR3. V is TRBV5-1 and J is TRBJ1-1; no clear D gene. This CDR3 is 14 amino acids long. Germline V lookup: CDR1 SGHRS, CDR2 YFSETQ. V lost 0 bases and J lost 4, with 10 bases in between. CDR3 sequence reads: CASSLGGGSTEAFF. Written as DNA, the CDR3 is TGCGCCAGCAGCTTGGGGGGTGGGAGCACTGAAGCTTTCTTT.

This clone was detected a few times. This chain links TRBV14 with TRBJ1-3, with D possibly TRBD1 on 5 matching bases. V was cut by 7 bases and J by 7 bases, with 17 bases left in between. Germline V gives CDR1 SGHDN, CDR2 FVKESK. The CDR3 covers 14 residues. As DNA, the CDR3 is TGTGCCAGCACCGCGGGGACTAGGAGTAACACCATATATTTT. Protein: CASTAGTRSNTIYF.

The CDR3 region is CSVDSYGYTF. CDR3 DNA sequence: TGCAGCGTTGACAGCTATGGCTACACCTTC. V usage is TRBV29-1 and J usage is TRBJ1-2; D is ambiguous. This CDR3 is built from 10 residues. V shed 3 bases and J shed 4 bases, with 3 bases lying between them. Germline V gene data show CDR1 as SQVTM and CDR2 as ANQGSEA.

This rearrangement joins TRBV10-3 to TRBJ2-1, with 10 nucleotides matching TRBD2. This CDR3 has 15 residues. Germline V gene sequence: CDR1 ENHRY, CDR2 SYGVKD. V lost 6 bases and J lost 3; bases outside the gene matches: 5. The CDR3 sequence is CAISQGLADYNEQFF. CDR3 bases: TGTGCCATCAGCCAAGGACTAGCGGACTACAATGAGCAGTTCTTC.

This chain connects TRBV6-4 to TRBJ2-7; 7 nucleotides match TRBD1. The CDR3 loop spans 15 amino acids. The trim removed 7 bases at V and 0 bases at J, leaving 9 bases unmatched. CDR1 is MRHNA and CDR2 is SNTAGT in the germline V gene. The CDR3 loop is CASNTTGYPSYEQYV. The CDR3 DNA follows: TGTGCCAGCAACACGACAGGGTATCCCTCCTACGAGCAGTACGTC.

V usage is TRBV29-1 and J usage is TRBJ1-2, with D possibly TRBD1 on 6 matching bases. This CDR3 spans 15 amino acids. Germline values: CDR1 SQVTM, CDR2 ANQGSEA. The V end was cut by 5 bases, the J end by 0 bases, with 16 bases between. The chain's CDR3 is CSVSGSGDPNYGYTF. The CDR3 DNA reads as TGCAGCGTTTCAGGGTCAGGGGACCCTAACTATGGCTACACCTTC.

The chain has TRBV19 and TRBJ1-1, with 7 bases lining up with TRBD1. The length of the CDR3 is 13 residues. Germline CDR1 is LNHDA and CDR2 is SQIVND (reference sequence). Trimming at V came to 6 bases and at J to 4 bases, leaving 5 bases not matched to a gene. The CDR3 loop reads CASSHRGPTEAFF. The CDR3 coding sequence is TGTGCCAGTAGCCACAGGGGCCCCACTGAAGCTTTCTTT.

The chain has TRBV30 and TRBJ2-7, with TRBD2 matching over 8 bases. Germline trimming cut 4 bases from V and 2 bases from J; bases unmatched to any gene: 13. Germline loops: CDR1 GTSNPN, CDR2 SVGIG (reference sequence). The CDR3 sequence is 16 residues long. CDR3: CAWMRGAGGWAYEQYF. The DNA of the CDR3 is TGTGCCTGGATGCGGGGGGCGGGAGGTTGGGCCTACGAGCAGTACTTC.

The chain couples TRBV7-8 to TRBJ1-1, with D tentatively TRBD1 (6 bases). The CDR3 sequence is 14 residues long. V lost 5 bases and J 5 bases, leaving 15 bases between the germline ends. Germline loops: CDR1 SGHVS, CDR2 FQNEAQ. CDR3 sequence: CASSPSGETTEAFF. In DNA, the CDR3 is TGTGCCAGCAGCCCCTCAGGGGAGACGACTGAAGCTTTCTTT.

The chain uses TRBV5-6 and TRBJ1-2; a weak D match, TRBD1 (5 bases). The germline gives CDR1 SGHDT, CDR2 YYEEEE. The CDR3 spans 12 residues. The V end lost 2 bases, the J end lost 8 bases, and 10 bases lay between the germline ends. CDR3 residues: CASSFGAGGYTF. The CDR3 region has the DNA TGTGCCAGCAGCTTTGGGGCGGGGGGCTACACCTTC.

The rearrangement links TRBV4-1 to TRBJ1-1; tentatively, D is TRBD1 (5 bases). This CDR3 region has 16 residues. The V end lost 0 bases, the J end lost 4 bases, and 15 bases lay between the germline ends. Germline-derived CDR1 and CDR2 are MGHRA and YSYEKL. The CDR3 bases are TGCGCCAGCAGCCAAGATCGCGTATCGGGGGTCACTGAAGCTTTCTTT. The encoded protein is CASSQDRVSGVTEAFF.

This chain uses TRBV30 with TRBJ2-2; tentative D call: TRBD2 (5 bases). The CDR3 sequence is 13 residues long. Per the germline V gene, CDR1 is GTSNPN and CDR2 is SVGIG (reference sequence). V was cut by 3 bases and J by 3 bases, with 8 bases left in between. CDR3 sequence (DNA): TGTGCCTGGAGCGGACTGCACACCGGGGAGCTGTTTTTT. It encodes CAWSGLHTGELFF. The entire variable domain, with the rest obtained from reference TRBV30 and TRBJ2-2, is as follows: SQTIHQWPATLVQPVGSPLSLECTVEGTSNPNLYWYRQAAGRGLQLLFYSVGIGQISSEVPQNLSASRPQDRQFILSSKKLLLSDSGFYLCAWSGLHTGELFFGEGSRLTVL.

This clone was detected only a few times. V is TRBV6-2 or TRBV6-3 and J is TRBJ2-2; D uncertain. The V end lost 4 bases, the J end lost 1 base, and 7 bases lay between the germline ends. The germline CDR1 and CDR2 sequences are MNHEY and SVGEGT. This CDR3 comprises 14 residues. CDR3 nucleotides: TGTGCCAGCAGTTTTGGGCGGAACACCGGGGAGCTGTTTTTT. This translates into CASSFGRNTGELFF.

The rearrangement links TRBV24-1 to TRBJ1-5; 9 nucleotides align to TRBD1. The germline V gene has CDR1 KGHDR and CDR2 SFDVKD. With V trimmed by 4 bases and J by 5 bases, 5 bases remained unmatched. CDR3 length: 15 residues. Here the CDR3 reads CATSDPRTGDQPQHF. CDR3 DNA sequence: TGTGCCACCAGTGACCCCAGGACAGGGGATCAGCCCCAGCATTTT.

This clone has a handful of counts. The CDR3 is CASSPRGGNYGYTF. DNA for the CDR3: TGTGCCAGTAGTCCCCGGGGGGGAAACTATGGCTACACCTTC. V is TRBV19 and J is TRBJ1-2; weak D call: TRBD1 (5 bases). V was clipped by 5 bases and J by 2 bases, with 12 bases between them. This CDR3 spans 14 amino acids. Germline CDR1 and CDR2: LNHDA and SQIVND (reference sequence).

The chain couples TRBV14 to TRBJ2-3; D unclear. The CDR3 spans 15 residues. Trimming removed 3 bases from V and 1 base from J, with 11 bases in between. Germline lookup yields CDR1 SGHDN and CDR2 FVKESK. CDR3 region: CASSQVMAGTDTQYF. CDR3 bases: TGTGCCAGCAGCCAGGTAATGGCGGGCACAGATACGCAGTATTTT.

DNA of the CDR3: TGCAGCGTGGGGGGAGGGATGGGCAATGAGCAGTTCTTC. This gives the protein CSVGGGMGNEQFF. The V and J genes are TRBV29-1 and TRBJ2-1; 7 bases line up with TRBD2. Per the germline V gene, CDR1 is SQVTM and CDR2 is ANQGSEA. V trimming: 6 bases; J trimming: 6 bases; junction bases outside the gene matches: 8. The CDR3 totals 13 residues.

The genes are TRBV19 and TRBJ2-2; no clear D gene. Trimming removed 7 bases from V and 10 bases from J, with 19 bases in between. This CDR3 has 14 amino acids. Germline assignment: CDR1 LNHDA and CDR2 SQIVND (reference sequence). The CDR3 sequence: CASTVAAATLELFF. Written as DNA, the CDR3 is TGTGCCAGTACGGTGGCGGCGGCGACCTTGGAGCTGTTTTTT.

The rearrangement uses TRBV11-3 and TRBJ2-6; tentatively, D is TRBD2 (5 bases). Per germline, CDR1 SGHNT and CDR2 YENEEA. The V and J ends lost 3 bases and 4 bases respectively, with 16 bases between them. This CDR3 comprises 17 residues. CDR3 sequence reads: CASSLGSPLYGANVLTF. For the CDR3, the DNA is TGTGCCAGCAGCTTGGGGAGCCCCCTCTACGGGGCCAACGTCCTGACTTTC.

The rearrangement uses TRBV6-4 and TRBJ2-6; D is possibly TRBD1 (5 bases). Trimming stripped 6 bases from V and 0 bases from J, with 9 bases between. Looked up from germline, CDR1 is MRHNA and CDR2 is SNTAGT. This CDR3 contains 15 residues. The chain's CDR3 is CASSPGNSGANVLTF. DNA of the CDR3: TGTGCCAGCAGCCCAGGGAACTCTGGGGCCAACGTCCTGACTTTC.